The source of this TCR beta chain is a study of TIL therapy for anti-PD-1-resistant metastatic lung cancer. Specified time point: pre-treatment sample, taken before nivolumab and TIL therapy. For this clone: Its cognate antigen is unknown.

Study findings and constraints: After infusion, TIL clonotypes partly replaced peripheral T cells and declined over months. Patients were highly selected, enriched for treatment-naive, never-smoker and oncogene-addicted cases.

This CDR3 is built from 15 residues. V lost 4 bases and J lost 4, with 13 bases in between. Germline V gene sequence: CDR1 KGHDR, CDR2 SFDVKD. The libraries were made with immunoSEQ v3. Survey-level samples got 1.5 million to 2.5 million read pairs; deep-level samples got about 5-6.5 million. Sequenced by immunoSEQ multiplex PCR; TCRdb stores in-frame clones only, minus some. Of 20,000 to 25,000 clones in the sample, 60% to 80% were seen once. This clonotype originated in a person aged 25 to 85 with non-small cell lung cancer. The source material was blood, sampled at baseline. This chain joins TRBV24-1 and TRBJ1-3; D remains unclear. The CDR3 spells CATSDSRASGNTIYF. In nucleotides, the CDR3 is TGTGCCACCAGTGACTCGAGAGCGTCCGGAAACACCATATATTTT.